This passage covers 19 T cell receptor beta chains from one sample sequenced in a study of metastatic and nonmetastatic thyroid tumors. TCRdb re-called the PCR reads through MiXCR. Of about 40,000 clones detected, roughly a sixth appear once; the ten largest clones hold 9% to 10%. Thyroid surgery was preceded by no treatment in any patient. Sequenced sample: tumor tissue. The origin of the receptors is a female donor with papillary thyroid cancer or a benign thyroid nodule (not recorded which). Some clones in this sample may be carry-over from other donors' samples.

This clone was observed many times. The genes are TRBV20-1 and TRBJ2-1, with D unclear. CDR1 is DFQATT, CDR2 SNEGSKA, per germline (reference sequence). V shed 6 bases and J shed 5 bases, with 14 bases lying between them. The CDR3 extends over 13 amino acids. In nucleotides, the CDR3 is TGCAGTGCATACTCCTACAGCCACAATGAGCAGTTCTTC. Translating gives CSAYSYSHNEQFF.

This clone was detected many times. V usage is TRBV10-3 and J usage is TRBJ2-1; D may correspond to TRBD1 or TRBD2 (5 bases each). The CDR3 loop spans 13 amino acids. Germline CDR1 is ENHRY and CDR2 is SYGVKD. Deletions cut 6 bases from V and 5 bases from J, with 11 bases between. CDR3 coding DNA: TGTGCCATCAGCGAGGGGAAGAACAATGAGCAGTTCTTC. Amino acid sequence: CAISEGKNNEQFF.

There are many counts of this clone. CDR3 amino acids: CASSLSMLGNTEAFF. CDR3 in DNA: TGTGCCAGCAGCTTATCTATGTTAGGGAACACTGAAGCTTTCTTT. The J gene is TRBJ1-1, the V gene TRBV7-9; no clear D. Germline CDR1 is SEHNR and CDR2 is FQNEAQ (reference sequence). V gave up 2 bases and J gave up 1 base, with 11 bases separating them. This CDR3 is 15 amino acids long.

This clone has only one observation. CDR3 sequence (DNA): TGTGCCAGCAGGTTCGGGGACGACTACGAGCAGTACTTC. It specifies CASRFGDDYEQYF. The chain carries TRBV11-2 and TRBJ2-7; D assignment may be TRBD1 or TRBD2 (5 bases each). Germline V gene lookup returns CDR1 SGHAT and CDR2 FQNNGV. The CDR3 length is 13 residues. The V gene lost 6 bases and the J gene lost 3 bases, with 12 bases spanning the gap.

Points on this clone: A much bigger clone sits one base away, suggesting this may be a read error. CDR3 nucleotide sequence: TGCGCCAGCAGACTGGAGGGAGCCACCGGGGAGCTGTTTTTT. It specifies CASRLEGATGELFF. The chain has TRBV5-1 and TRBJ2-2; TRBD2 might be the D (6 bases). The CDR3 has 14 residues. The V gene's germline CDR1 is SGHRS and CDR2 YFSETQ. With 5 bases removed from V and 4 bases from J, the gap between germline ends came to 12 bases.

This chain uses TRBV30 with TRBJ2-6; D unresolved. V shed 0 bases and J shed 1 base, with 7 bases lying between them. Germline lookup yields CDR1 GTSNPN and CDR2 SVGIG (reference sequence). The CDR3 length is 15 residues. CDR3 DNA sequence: TGTGCCTGGAGTGTAGGTGAATCTGGGGCCAACGTCCTGACTTTC. It is translated as CAWSVGESGANVLTF.

This clone was picked up many times. This chain joins TRBV9 and TRBJ2-1; the D gene is possibly TRBD1 (6 bases). From germline, CDR1 is SGDLS and CDR2 YYNGEE. This CDR3 contains 13 residues. The V gene lost 2 bases and the J gene lost 9 bases, with 12 bases spanning the gap. The CDR3 bases are TGTGCCAGCAGCGTTCAGGGGTCGGGTGAGCAGTTCTTC. Protein sequence: CASSVQGSGEQFF.

This clone was found many times. J is TRBJ1-2 and V is TRBV28; tentative D call: TRBD1 (6 bases). The CDR3 runs to 13 residues. The germline V gene has CDR1 MDHEN and CDR2 SYDVKM. Trimming shortened V by 5 bases and J by 5 bases, and 12 bases separated the two germline ends. CDR3 bases: TGTGCCAGCAGTACCACCCAGGGGTATGGCTACACCTTC. This translates into CASSTTQGYGYTF.

Ten or more counts support this clone. The chain links TRBV12-5 to TRBJ2-7; TRBD1 aligns across 7 bases. V shed 7 bases, J shed 6 bases, and the junction held 9 bases outside the gene matches. This CDR3 region has 13 residues. The germline CDR1 and CDR2 sequences are LGHNT and FRNRAP. CDR3 loop: CASANRGSSEQYF. The DNA for the CDR3 is TGTGCTAGTGCAAACAGGGGTTCTAGCGAGCAGTACTTC.

This clone was counted only a few times. This may be a read error: a much more frequent sequence differs by one nucleotide. This rearrangement joins TRBV2 to TRBJ1-1; D gene ambiguous. This CDR3 contains 11 residues. Germline V gene sequence: CDR1 SNHLY, CDR2 FYNNEI. Trimming took 3 bases from V and 10 from J, leaving 9 bases between them. CDR3 loop: CASSDGYGAFF. In DNA form, the CDR3 reads TGTGCCAGCAGTGACGGATATGGAGCTTTCTTT.

This clone was seen repeatedly, ten times or more. This chain connects TRBV6-1 to TRBJ2-7, with D perhaps TRBD2 (5 bases). Germline V gives CDR1 MNHNS, CDR2 SASEGT. This CDR3 has 13 residues. V lost 8 bases and J lost 3, with 14 bases in between. CDR3 DNA sequence: TGTGCCAGCCGGACTGGACCCGGCTACGAGCAGTACTTC. As protein: CASRTGPGYEQYF.

The rearrangement uses TRBV28 and TRBJ2-7; TRBD2 agrees at 9 bases. This CDR3 region has 17 residues. Germline CDR1 is MDHEN and CDR2 is SYDVKM. Trimming took 3 bases from V and 10 from J; bases not matched to a gene: 19. CDR3 residues: CASSLWASGDLLRDQYF. The CDR3 coding sequence is TGTGCCAGCAGTTTGTGGGCTAGCGGGGACCTGCTACGCGATCAGTACTTC.

Points on this clone: A clone one base away is much larger, so this may be a read error. Different DNA sequences within this sample yield the same CDR3. The chain employs TRBV6-1 and TRBJ1-4; no reliable D call. The CDR3 length is 14 residues. The germline CDR1 and CDR2 sequences are MNHNS and SASEGT. The CDR3 here is CASRTLGTNEKLFF. As DNA, the CDR3 is TGCGCCAGCAGGACCCTGGGAACTAATGAAAAACTGTTTTTT.

In the case of this clone: Without the conserved terminal phenylalanine or tryptophan, this CDR3 likely stems from a read error. The CDR3 loop is CANSLGGQGLGYTL. CDR3 coding DNA: TGTGCCAACAGCTTAGGGGGACAGGGTTTAGGCTACACCCTC. The genes are TRBV7-2 and TRBJ1-2; TRBD1 matches at 9 bases. This CDR3 spans 14 amino acids. CDR1 SGHTA and CDR2 FQGNSA come from the germline V gene.

In its sample, this clone was seen a few times. Given a much more abundant clone one base away, this may be a read error. The V and J genes are TRBV2 and TRBJ2-7, with D uncertain. Deletions cut 8 bases from V and 6 bases from J, with 11 bases between. This CDR3 contains 11 residues. CDR1 and CDR2 (germline): SNHLY, FYNNEI. CDR3 in amino acids: CASLLVREQYF. CDR3 DNA: TGTGCCAGCCTCCTTGTCCGCGAGCAGTACTTC. Combining the CDR3 with reference TRBV2 and TRBJ2-7 gives the whole variable domain EPEVTQTPSHQVTQMGQEVILRCVPISNHLYFYWYRQILGQKVEFLVSFYNNEISEKSEIFDDQFSVERPDGSNFTLKIRSTKLEDSAMYFCASLLVREQYFGPGTRLTVT.

This clone was recorded at least ten times. The J gene is TRBJ1-5, the V gene TRBV6-2 or TRBV6-3, with 8 bases matching TRBD1. The V gene's germline CDR1 is MNHEY and CDR2 SVGEGT. Unmatched junction bases numbered 20, after V lost 3 bases and J lost 7 bases. The CDR3 extends over 19 amino acids. The CDR3 DNA follows: TGTGCCAGCAGTTATCGAGGCAGGGGGCTGAAAGGCCTCAGGCAGCCCCAGCATTTT. Translated, it gives CASSYRGRGLKGLRQPQHF.

This clone came up many times. Germline and junction disagree at one end, which may indicate a read error. This same CDR3 is encoded by further DNA sequences in the sample. The CDR3 spells CASSLVSGETQYF. The CDR3 region has the DNA TGTGCCAGCAGCTTAGTTAGTGGGGAGACTCAGTACTTC. The chain is built from TRBV11-3 and TRBJ2-5, with TRBD2 as a possible D gene (5 bases). This CDR3 is 13 amino acids long. The V gene's germline CDR1 is SGHNT and CDR2 YENEEA.

The rearrangement uses TRBV4-3 and TRBJ2-7; no definite D call. V lost 1 base, J lost 1 base, and 8 bases lay in between. Germline loops: CDR1 LGHNA, CDR2 YSLEER. The CDR3 is 14 amino acids. This CDR3 is CASSQGWGSYEQYF. The CDR3 coding sequence is TGCGCCAGCAGCCAAGGGTGGGGTTCCTACGAGCAGTACTTC.

This clone was found many times. V usage is TRBV6-2 or TRBV6-3 and J usage is TRBJ1-1; TRBD1 aligns across 9 bases. V shed 3 bases and J 5 bases; nucleotides not matched to a gene: 13. The CDR3 spans 17 residues. The germline CDR1 and CDR2 sequences are MNHEY and SVGEGT. CDR3 sequence (DNA): TGTGCCAGCAGTTATGTTACAGGGGGCCCCATGGGGACTGAAGCTTTCTTT. Translated: CASSYVTGGPMGTEAFF.